This TCR beta chain was found in a study of blood T cell repertoires in COVID-19. Study as a whole: Researchers got acute and convalescent COVID-19 samples from the United States, Italy and Spain.

Using immunoSEQ multiplex PCR, the repertoire was profiled, and TCRdb retains in-frame clones only, with some absent. The sample records roughly 140,000 clones, around nine tenths being singletons. The CDR3 sequence is 16 residues long. From germline, CDR1 is SGHTA and CDR2 FQGNSA. Trimming cost V 1 base and J 3 bases, with 15 bases left between them. The chain combines TRBV7-2 with TRBJ1-1; TRBD1 might be the D (5 bases). Sequenced sample: peripheral blood. The source is a woman between 40 and 55 years old with acute or convalescent COVID-19. DNA of the CDR3: TGTGCCAGCAGCTTAGGACCCACCCGGGGGTACACTGAAGCTTTCTTT. It codes for CASSLGPTRGYTEAFF.